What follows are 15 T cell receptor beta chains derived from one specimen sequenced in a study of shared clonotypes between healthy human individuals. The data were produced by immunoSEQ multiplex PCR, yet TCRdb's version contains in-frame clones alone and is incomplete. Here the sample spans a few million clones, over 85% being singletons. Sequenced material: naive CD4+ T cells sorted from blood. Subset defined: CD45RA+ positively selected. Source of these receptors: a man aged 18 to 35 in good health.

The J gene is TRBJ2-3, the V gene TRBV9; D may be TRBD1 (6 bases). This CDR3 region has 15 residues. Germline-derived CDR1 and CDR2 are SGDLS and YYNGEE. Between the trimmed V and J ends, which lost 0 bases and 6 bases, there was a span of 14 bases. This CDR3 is CASSVDTGILDTQYF. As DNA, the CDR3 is TGTGCCAGCAGCGTAGATACAGGGATACTGGATACGCAGTATTTT.

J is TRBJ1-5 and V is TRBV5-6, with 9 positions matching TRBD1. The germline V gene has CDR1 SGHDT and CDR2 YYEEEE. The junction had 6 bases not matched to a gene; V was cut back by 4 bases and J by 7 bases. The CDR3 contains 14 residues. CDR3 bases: TGTGCCAGCAGCGGCGACAGGGGGAAACAGCCCCAGCATTTT. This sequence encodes CASSGDRGKQPQHF.

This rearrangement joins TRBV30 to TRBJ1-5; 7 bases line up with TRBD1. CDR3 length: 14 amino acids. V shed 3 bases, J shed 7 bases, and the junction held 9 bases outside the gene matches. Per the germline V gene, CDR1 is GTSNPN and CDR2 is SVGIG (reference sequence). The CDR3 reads CAWRGTGVGQPQHF. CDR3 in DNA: TGTGCCTGGAGGGGAACAGGGGTGGGACAGCCCCAGCATTTT.

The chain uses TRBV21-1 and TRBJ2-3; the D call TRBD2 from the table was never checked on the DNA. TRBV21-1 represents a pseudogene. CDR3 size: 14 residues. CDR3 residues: CASSKGASTDTQYF. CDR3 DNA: TGTGCCAGCAGCAAAGGAGCAAGCACAGATACGCAGTATTTT.

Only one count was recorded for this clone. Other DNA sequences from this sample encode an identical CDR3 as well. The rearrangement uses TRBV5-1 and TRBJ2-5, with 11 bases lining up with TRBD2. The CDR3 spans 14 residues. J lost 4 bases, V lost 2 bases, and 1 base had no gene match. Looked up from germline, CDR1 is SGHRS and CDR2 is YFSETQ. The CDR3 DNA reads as TGCGCCAGCAGCTTTAGCGGGAGGGGAGAGACCCAGTACTTC. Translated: CASSFSGRGETQYF.

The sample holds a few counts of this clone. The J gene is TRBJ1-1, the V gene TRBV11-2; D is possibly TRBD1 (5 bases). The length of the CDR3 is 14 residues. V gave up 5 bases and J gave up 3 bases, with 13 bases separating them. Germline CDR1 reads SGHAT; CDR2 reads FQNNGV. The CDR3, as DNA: TGTGCCAGCAGCCTTTGGGAGGGGCACACTGAAGCTTTCTTT. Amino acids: CASSLWEGHTEAFF.

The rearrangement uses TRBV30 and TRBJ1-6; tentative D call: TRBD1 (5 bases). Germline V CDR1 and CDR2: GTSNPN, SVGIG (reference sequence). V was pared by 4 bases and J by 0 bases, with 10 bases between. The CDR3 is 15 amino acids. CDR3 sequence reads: CAWNSGNSYNSPLHF. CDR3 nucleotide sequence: TGTGCCTGGAACTCAGGGAACTCCTATAATTCACCCCTCCACTTT. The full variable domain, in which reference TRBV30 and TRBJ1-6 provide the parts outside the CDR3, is SQTIHQWPATLVQPVGSPLSLECTVEGTSNPNLYWYRQAAGRGLQLLFYSVGIGQISSEVPQNLSASRPQDRQFILSSKKLLLSDSGFYLCAWNSGNSYNSPLHFGNGTRLTVT.

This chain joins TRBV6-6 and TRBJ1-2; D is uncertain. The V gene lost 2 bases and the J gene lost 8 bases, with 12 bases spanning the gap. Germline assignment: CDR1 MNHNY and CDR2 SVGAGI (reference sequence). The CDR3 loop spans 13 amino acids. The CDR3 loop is CASSYTSSWGYTF. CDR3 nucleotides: TGTGCCAGCAGTTACACCAGTAGCTGGGGCTACACCTTC.

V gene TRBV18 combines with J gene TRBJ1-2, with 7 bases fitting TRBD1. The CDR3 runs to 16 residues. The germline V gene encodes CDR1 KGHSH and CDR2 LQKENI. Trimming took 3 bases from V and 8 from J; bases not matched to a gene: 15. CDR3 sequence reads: CASSPYRDSATLGYTF. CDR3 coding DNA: TGTGCCAGCTCACCCTACCGGGACAGTGCTACCCTCGGCTACACCTTC.

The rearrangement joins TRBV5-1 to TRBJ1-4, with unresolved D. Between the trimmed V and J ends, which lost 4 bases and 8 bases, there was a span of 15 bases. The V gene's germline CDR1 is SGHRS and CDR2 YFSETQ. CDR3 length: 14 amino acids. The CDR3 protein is CASSPLRPGEKLFF. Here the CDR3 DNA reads TGCGCCAGCAGCCCCCTCCGACCGGGGGAAAAACTGTTTTTT.

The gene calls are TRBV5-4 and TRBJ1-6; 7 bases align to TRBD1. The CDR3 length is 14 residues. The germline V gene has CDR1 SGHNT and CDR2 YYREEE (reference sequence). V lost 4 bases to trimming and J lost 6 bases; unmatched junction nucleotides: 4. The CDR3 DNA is TGTGCCAGCAGCGACGGACAGGTTAATTCACCCCTCCACTTT. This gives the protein CASSDGQVNSPLHF.

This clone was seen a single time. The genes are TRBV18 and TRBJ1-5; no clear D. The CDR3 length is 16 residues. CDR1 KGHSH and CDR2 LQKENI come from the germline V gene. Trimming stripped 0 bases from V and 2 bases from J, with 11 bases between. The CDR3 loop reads CASSPPISEGNQPQHF. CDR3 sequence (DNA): TGTGCCAGCTCACCACCGATATCGGAGGGCAATCAGCCCCAGCATTTT.

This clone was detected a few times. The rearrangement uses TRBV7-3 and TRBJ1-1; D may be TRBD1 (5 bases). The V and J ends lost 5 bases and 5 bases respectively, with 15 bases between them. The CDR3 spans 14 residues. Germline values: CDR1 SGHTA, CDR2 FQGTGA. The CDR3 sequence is CASSPRAERTEAFF. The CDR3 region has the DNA TGTGCCAGCAGCCCCAGGGCCGAGAGGACTGAAGCTTTCTTT.

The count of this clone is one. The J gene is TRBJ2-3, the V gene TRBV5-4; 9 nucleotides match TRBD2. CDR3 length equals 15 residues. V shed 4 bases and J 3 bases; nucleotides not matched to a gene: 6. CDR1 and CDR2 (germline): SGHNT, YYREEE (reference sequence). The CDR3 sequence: CASSPYSGGTDTQYF. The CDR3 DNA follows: TGTGCCAGCAGCCCCTATAGCGGGGGTACAGATACGCAGTATTTT.

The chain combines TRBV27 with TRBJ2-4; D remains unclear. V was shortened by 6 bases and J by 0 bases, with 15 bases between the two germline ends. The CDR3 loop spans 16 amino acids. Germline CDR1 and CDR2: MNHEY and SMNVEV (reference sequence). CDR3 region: CASRPAGFLAKNIQYF. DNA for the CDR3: TGTGCCAGCAGACCCGCCGGGTTCTTAGCCAAAAACATTCAGTACTTC.